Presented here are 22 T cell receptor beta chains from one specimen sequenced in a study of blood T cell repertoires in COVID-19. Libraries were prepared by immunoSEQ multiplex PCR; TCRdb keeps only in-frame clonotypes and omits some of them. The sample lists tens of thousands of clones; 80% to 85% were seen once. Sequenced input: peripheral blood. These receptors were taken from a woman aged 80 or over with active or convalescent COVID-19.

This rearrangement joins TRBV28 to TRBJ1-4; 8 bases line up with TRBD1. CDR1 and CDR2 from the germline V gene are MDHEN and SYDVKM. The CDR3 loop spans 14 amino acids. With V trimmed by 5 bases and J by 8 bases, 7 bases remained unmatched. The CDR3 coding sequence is TGTGCCAGCAGTCTGGGACAGGTTCGGGAAAAACTGTTTTTT. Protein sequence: CASSLGQVREKLFF. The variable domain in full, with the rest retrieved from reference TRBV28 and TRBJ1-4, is DVKVTQSSRYLVKRTGEKVFLECVQDMDHENMFWYRQDPGLGLRLIYFSYDVKMKEKGDIPEGYSVSREKKERFSLILESASTNQTSMYLCASSLGQVREKLFFGSGTQLSVL.

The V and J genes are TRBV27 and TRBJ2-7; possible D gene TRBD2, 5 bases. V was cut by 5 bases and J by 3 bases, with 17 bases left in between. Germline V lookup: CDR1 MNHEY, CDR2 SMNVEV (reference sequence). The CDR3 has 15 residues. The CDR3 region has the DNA TGTGCCAGCAGTGGATCACCGGGAATACGCTACGAGCAGTACTTC. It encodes CASSGSPGIRYEQYF.

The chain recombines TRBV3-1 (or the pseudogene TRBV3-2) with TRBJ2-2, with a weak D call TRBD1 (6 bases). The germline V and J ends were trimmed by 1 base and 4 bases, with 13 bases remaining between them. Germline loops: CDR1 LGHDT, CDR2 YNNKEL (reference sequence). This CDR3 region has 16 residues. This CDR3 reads CASSQATGPGTGELFF. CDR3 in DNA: TGTGCCAGCAGCCAAGCGACAGGTCCGGGCACCGGGGAGCTGTTTTTT.

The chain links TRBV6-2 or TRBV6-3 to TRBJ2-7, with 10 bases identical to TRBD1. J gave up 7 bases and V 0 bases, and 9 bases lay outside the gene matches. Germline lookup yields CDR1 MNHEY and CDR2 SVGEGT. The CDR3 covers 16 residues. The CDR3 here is CASSYSRTGGYWEQYF. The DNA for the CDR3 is TGTGCCAGCAGTTACTCGAGGACAGGGGGGTATTGGGAGCAGTACTTC.

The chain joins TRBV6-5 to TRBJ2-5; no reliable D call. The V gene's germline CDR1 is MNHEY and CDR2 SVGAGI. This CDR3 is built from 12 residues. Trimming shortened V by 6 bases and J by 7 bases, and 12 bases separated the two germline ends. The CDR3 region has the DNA TGTGCCAGCAGGTACGAAGATAGGACCCAGTACTTC. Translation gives CASRYEDRTQYF.

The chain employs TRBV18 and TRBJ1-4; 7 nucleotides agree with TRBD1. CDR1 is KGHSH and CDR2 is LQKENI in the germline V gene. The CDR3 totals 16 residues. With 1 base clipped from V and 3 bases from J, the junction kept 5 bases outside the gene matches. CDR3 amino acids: CASSPQGAAANEKLFF. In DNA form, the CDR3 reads TGTGCCAGCTCACCACAGGGGGCGGCAGCTAATGAAAAACTGTTTTTT. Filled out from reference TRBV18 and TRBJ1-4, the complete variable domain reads NAGVMQNPRHLVRRRGQEARLRCSPMKGHSHVYWYRQLPEEGLKFMVYLQKENIIDESGMPKERFSAEFPKEGPSILRIQQVVRGDSAAYFCASSPQGAAANEKLFFGSGTQLSVL.

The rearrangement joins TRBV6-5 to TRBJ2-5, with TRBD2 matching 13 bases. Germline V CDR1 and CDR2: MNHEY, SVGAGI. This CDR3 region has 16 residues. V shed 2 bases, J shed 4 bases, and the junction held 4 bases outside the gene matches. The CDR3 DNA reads TGTGCCAGCAGTTACCCCACTAGCGGGGGGGGAGAGACCCAGTACTTC. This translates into CASSYPTSGGGETQYF.

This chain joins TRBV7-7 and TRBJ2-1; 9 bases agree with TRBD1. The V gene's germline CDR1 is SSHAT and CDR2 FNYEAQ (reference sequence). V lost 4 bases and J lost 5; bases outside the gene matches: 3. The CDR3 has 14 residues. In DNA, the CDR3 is TGTGCCAGCAGCTCGGACAGGGGAAACAATGAGCAGTTCTTC. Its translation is CASSSDRGNNEQFF.

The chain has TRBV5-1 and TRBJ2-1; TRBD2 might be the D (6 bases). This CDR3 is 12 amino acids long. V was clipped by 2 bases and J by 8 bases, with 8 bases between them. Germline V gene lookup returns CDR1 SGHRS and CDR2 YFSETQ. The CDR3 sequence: CASSFGEDEQFF. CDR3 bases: TGCGCCAGCAGCTTTGGGGAGGATGAGCAGTTCTTC.

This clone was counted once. As DNA, the CDR3 is TGTGCCAGCCCTCCGAGGGAGGAGTCTGAAAAACTGTTTTTT. Translating gives CASPPREESEKLFF. This sequence joins TRBV7-9 and TRBJ1-4; no clear D gene. Germline V gene lookup returns CDR1 SEHNR and CDR2 FQNEAQ (reference sequence). The V and J ends lost 8 bases and 7 bases respectively, with 17 bases between them. The CDR3 is made up of 14 amino acids.

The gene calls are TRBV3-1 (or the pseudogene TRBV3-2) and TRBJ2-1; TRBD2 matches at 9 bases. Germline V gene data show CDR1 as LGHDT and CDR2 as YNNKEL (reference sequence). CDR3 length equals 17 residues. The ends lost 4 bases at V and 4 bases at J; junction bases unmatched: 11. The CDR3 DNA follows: TGTGCCAGCAGCCCAAAGACCGGCGGGGGGGCTTACAATGAGCAGTTCTTC. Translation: CASSPKTGGGAYNEQFF.

The CDR3 coding sequence is TGTGCCAGCAGCTCGGGCCGGCGGGGGGGCTCGGAGACCCAGTACTTC. Encoded protein: CASSSGRRGGSETQYF. This chain connects TRBV11-2 to TRBJ2-5; 9 bases align to TRBD2. Germline values: CDR1 SGHAT, CDR2 FQNNGV. The CDR3 is 16 residues long. Trimming cost V 4 bases and J 5 bases; bases outside gene matches: 11.

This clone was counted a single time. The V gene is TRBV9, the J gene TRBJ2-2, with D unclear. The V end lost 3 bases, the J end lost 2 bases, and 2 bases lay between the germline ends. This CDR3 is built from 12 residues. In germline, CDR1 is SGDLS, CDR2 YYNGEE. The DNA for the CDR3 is TGTGCCAGCAGCGCTAACACCGGGGAGCTGTTTTTT. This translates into CASSANTGELFF.

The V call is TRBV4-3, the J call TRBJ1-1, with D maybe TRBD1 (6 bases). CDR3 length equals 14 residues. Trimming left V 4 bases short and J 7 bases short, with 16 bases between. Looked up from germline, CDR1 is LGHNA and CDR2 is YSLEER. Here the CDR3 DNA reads TGCGCCAGCAGCCTTACTCCAGGGGAAGGTGAAGCTTTCTTT. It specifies CASSLTPGEGEAFF.

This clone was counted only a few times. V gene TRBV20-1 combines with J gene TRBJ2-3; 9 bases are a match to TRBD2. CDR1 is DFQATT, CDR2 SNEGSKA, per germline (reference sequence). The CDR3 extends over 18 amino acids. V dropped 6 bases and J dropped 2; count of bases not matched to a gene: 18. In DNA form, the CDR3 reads TGCAGTGCCAGTGACCCAGGGACTAGCCTTCTACCCACAGATACGCAGTATTTT. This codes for CSASDPGTSLLPTDTQYF.

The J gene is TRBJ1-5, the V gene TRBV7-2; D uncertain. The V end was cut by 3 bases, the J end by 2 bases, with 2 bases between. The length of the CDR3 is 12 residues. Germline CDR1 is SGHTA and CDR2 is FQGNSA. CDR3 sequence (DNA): TGTGCCAGCAGCTTCGGCAATCAGCCCCAGCATTTT. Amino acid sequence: CASSFGNQPQHF.

The CDR3 DNA follows: TGTGCCAGCAGTTCCGGAGGTTCTGGAAACACCATATATTTT. Its protein is CASSSGGSGNTIYF. The chain recombines TRBV28 with TRBJ1-3; D not certain. V was clipped by 4 bases and J by 1 base, with 8 bases between them. This CDR3 region has 14 residues. Germline values: CDR1 MDHEN, CDR2 SYDVKM.

CDR3 nucleotide sequence: TGCGCCAGCAGCGCAGGGTACGAGCAGTACTTC. Its protein is CASSAGYEQYF. The rearrangement joins TRBV5-1 to TRBJ2-7; maybe TRBD1 (5 bases). Germline assignment: CDR1 SGHRS and CDR2 YFSETQ. This CDR3 has 11 residues. The V end was cut by 4 bases, the J end by 4 bases, with 6 bases between.

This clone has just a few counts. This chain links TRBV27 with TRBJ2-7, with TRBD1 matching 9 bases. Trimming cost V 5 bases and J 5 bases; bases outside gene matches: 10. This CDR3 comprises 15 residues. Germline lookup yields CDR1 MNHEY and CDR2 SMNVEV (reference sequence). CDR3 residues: CASSQDRGEYHEQYF. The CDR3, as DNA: TGTGCCAGCAGTCAGGACAGGGGAGAATACCACGAGCAGTACTTC.

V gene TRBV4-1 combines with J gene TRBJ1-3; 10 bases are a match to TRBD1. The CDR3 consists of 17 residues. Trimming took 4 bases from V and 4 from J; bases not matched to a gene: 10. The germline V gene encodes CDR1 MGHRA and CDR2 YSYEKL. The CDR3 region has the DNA TGCGCCAGCAGCCTAGCGACCGGGACAGGGGACGGAAACACCATATATTTT. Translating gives CASSLATGTGDGNTIYF.

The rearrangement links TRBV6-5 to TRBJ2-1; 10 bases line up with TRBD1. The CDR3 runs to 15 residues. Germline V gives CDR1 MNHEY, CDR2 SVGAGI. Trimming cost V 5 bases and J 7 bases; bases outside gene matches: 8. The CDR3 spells CASSPPGQGTNEQFF. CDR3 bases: TGTGCCAGCAGTCCGCCGGGACAGGGGACAAATGAGCAGTTCTTC.

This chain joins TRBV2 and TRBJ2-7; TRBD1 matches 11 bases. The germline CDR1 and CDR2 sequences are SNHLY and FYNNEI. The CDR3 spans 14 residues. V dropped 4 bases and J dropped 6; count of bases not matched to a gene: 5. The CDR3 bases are TGTGCCAGCAGTGCAGGACAGGGGGCGTTCGAGCAGTACTTC. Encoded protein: CASSAGQGAFEQYF.